The next 5 T cell receptor beta chains were all read from a single sample in a study of Ad26.COV2.S vaccination and SARS-CoV-2 variants. Treatment meaning: over 15 received Ad26.COV2.S at low or high dose, single or two shots; 5 received placebo; per-sample allocation not given. Samples were taken on day 63 after the first vaccine or placebo injection. The table came from immunoSEQ multiplex PCR; TCRdb's copy has only in-frame clones and leaves some out. The sample lists about 280,000 clones; around 87% were seen once. Source: peripheral blood, taken in a trial of Ad26.COV2.S vaccine versus placebo. These receptors were taken from a person between 18 and 65 years old who received the Ad26.COV2.S COVID-19 vaccine or a placebo.

The rearrangement joins TRBV28 to TRBJ2-7; 9 nucleotides align to TRBD1. This CDR3 is 15 amino acids long. Per the germline V gene, CDR1 is MDHEN and CDR2 is SYDVKM. V was pared by 5 bases and J by 0 bases, with 5 bases of the junction left unmatched. Here the CDR3 reads CASSPPGQGSYEQYF. The CDR3, as DNA: TGTGCCAGCAGTCCACCGGGACAGGGCTCCTACGAGCAGTACTTC.

The chain has TRBV7-2 and TRBJ2-5, with 7 bases matching TRBD1. V was pared by 5 bases and J by 2 bases, with 2 bases of the junction left unmatched. CDR1 is SGHTA and CDR2 is FQGNSA in the germline V gene. The CDR3 runs 13 residues. The CDR3 loop reads CASSQGVQETQYF. In DNA form, the CDR3 reads TGTGCCAGCAGCCAGGGGGTACAAGAGACCCAGTACTTC. Variable domain in full (rest from reference TRBV7-2 and TRBJ2-5): GAGVSQSPSNKVTEKGKDVELRCDPISGHTALYWYRQSLGQGLEFLIYFQGNSAPDKSGLPSDRFSAERTGGSVSTLTIQRTQQEDSAVYLCASSQGVQETQYFGPGTRLLVL.

The chain combines TRBV5-1 with TRBJ1-1; D is possibly TRBD1 (5 bases). Per germline, CDR1 SGHRS and CDR2 YFSETQ. The V gene lost 0 bases and the J gene lost 5 bases, with 11 bases spanning the gap. The CDR3 contains 14 residues. The CDR3 sequence: CASSLEGAKTEAFF. DNA for the CDR3: TGCGCCAGCAGCTTGGAAGGGGCGAAAACTGAAGCTTTCTTT.

This clone was counted a single time. This chain uses TRBV5-8 with TRBJ1-6; D uncertain. The ends were cut back, 0 bases at V and 9 bases at J, with 13 bases in the middle. The CDR3 sequence is 15 residues long. CDR1 SGHTS and CDR2 YDEGEE come from the germline V gene. The chain's CDR3 is CASSLESYPGSPLHF. CDR3 in DNA: TGTGCCAGCAGCTTGGAGAGTTACCCAGGTTCACCCCTCCACTTT.

The rearrangement links TRBV11-2 to TRBJ2-7; 11 bases are a match to TRBD2. Germline V gives CDR1 SGHAT, CDR2 FQNNGV. Trimming cost V 0 bases and J 4 bases; bases outside gene matches: 2. The CDR3 consists of 15 residues. The CDR3 DNA reads as TGTGCCAGCAGCTTAGATAGGACTAGCGGGTACGAGCAGTACTTC. Its protein is CASSLDRTSGYEQYF.